This T cell receptor beta chain appears in the sequencing data of a study of T cell responses to AZD1222 COVID-19 vaccine. Study-level points and caveats: Clonal diversity was possibly underestimated, and white British individuals and females predominated among donors. Variant regions that are unmutated are reportedly the target of nearly half of spike-specific TCRs. After two AZD1222 doses, spike-specific TCR breadth and depth rose versus day 0.

Assay used: immunoSEQ multiplex PCR; TCRdb lists only in-frame clones, some missing. The profile shows about 100,000 clones, over 75% of them singletons. In regard to this clone: Its specificity is unknown.

This receptor was obtained from an adult in good health. The sequences come from peripheral blood, collected on day 0 of MenACWY control vaccination.

CDR3 bases: TGCGCCAGCAGCTTCCTGGGGGCTAGCGCAGATACGCAGTATTTT. Its translation: CASSFLGASADTQYF. This sequence joins TRBV5-1 and TRBJ2-3, with D tentatively TRBD1 or TRBD2 (6 bases each). The germline V gene has CDR1 SGHRS and CDR2 YFSETQ. The V and J ends lost 2 bases and 4 bases respectively, with 14 bases between them. CDR3 size: 15 residues.